This T cell receptor beta chain was recovered during a study of PD-L1 blockade in urothelial cancer. The wider study: Prior chemotherapy regimens per patient numbered 0 to 3.

Trimming removed 5 bases at V and 5 bases at J, with 9 bases between. The germline gives CDR1 SGHVS, CDR2 FNYEAQ. The CDR3 extends over 12 amino acids. Noted time point: pretreatment peripheral blood. Using immunoSEQ multiplex PCR, the repertoire was profiled, and TCRdb retains in-frame clones only, with some absent. Among 37,000 or so clones, nearly 85% were seen once, and the ten largest hold more than 15%. The specimen comprised PBMCs, sampled around atezolizumab (anti-PD-L1) treatment. This chain links TRBV7-6 with TRBJ1-1; the D is unclear. The TCR comes from a man between 60 and 75 years old with urothelial cancer. The CDR3 protein is CASSAAVTEAFF. Written as DNA, the CDR3 is TGTGCCAGCAGCGCCGCGGTGACTGAAGCTTTCTTT. The variable domain in full, completed from reference TRBV7-6 and TRBJ1-1, reads GAGVSQSPRYKVTKRGQDVALRCDPISGHVSLYWYRQALGQGPEFLTYFNYEAQQDKSGLPNDRFSAERPEGSISTLTIQRTEQRDSAMYRCASSAAVTEAFFGQGTRLTVV.